The clone carrying this T cell receptor (beta chain) has at least ten counts. These data belong to a study of Graves' ophthalmopathy and Graves' hyperthyroidism. Amplifying from RNA transcripts, the study obtained TCR beta CDR3 regions. An opening RT-PCR round employed HTBI primers and preceded a second-round multiplex PCR. TCRdb processed the multiplex PCR reads anew with MiXCR; each CDR3 protein has one entry. The data show 1 million to 1.3 million distinct CDR3 sequences, with less than 45% seen just once and more than 9.5% held by the top ten. The V gene end was trimmed by 7 bases and the J gene end by 7 bases; junction bases not matched to a gene: 7. The CDR3 covers 14 residues.

This sequence joins TRBV12-3 or TRBV12-4 and TRBJ1-2; the match to TRBD1 covers 12 bases. Sequenced material: peripheral blood or thyroid tissue (not recorded which). The clonotype originates from an adult man with Graves' hyperthyroidism. The CDR3 region has the DNA TGTGCCAGCACCCGGGACAGGGGGCATACTGGCTACACCTTC. Translated: CASTRDRGHTGYTF.